The 17 T cell receptor beta chains in this list originate from one sample, sequenced in a study of blood T cell repertoires in COVID-19. The table came from immunoSEQ multiplex PCR; TCRdb's copy has only in-frame clones and leaves some out. In the table there are about 130,000 clones, about 86% of which are singletons. Sequencing used PBMCs or T cells enriched from blood (not recorded which). These receptors came from a man aged 35-49 years with acute COVID-19.

This clone was picked up a small number of times. This rearrangement joins TRBV6-5 to TRBJ2-1; 9 nucleotides line up with TRBD1. CDR3 length: 15 amino acids. The germline CDR1 and CDR2 sequences are MNHEY and SVGAGI. Trimming took 2 bases from V and 8 from J; bases not matched to a gene: 7. The CDR3 loop is CASSYRTGVNHEQFF. The CDR3 DNA reads as TGTGCCAGCAGTTACCGGACAGGGGTTAACCATGAGCAGTTCTTC.

In its sample, this clone was seen once. The rearrangement uses TRBV5-1 and TRBJ2-3; 12 nucleotides match TRBD2. The length of the CDR3 is 18 residues. V was pared by 5 bases and J by 0 bases, with 10 bases of the junction left unmatched. Germline V CDR1 and CDR2: SGHRS, YFSETQ. CDR3 region: CASRSISGLAGSTDTQYF. The CDR3 nucleotides read TGCGCCAGCAGAAGCATCTCTGGACTAGCGGGAAGCACAGATACGCAGTATTTT.

The chain joins TRBV28 to TRBJ2-1; D is perhaps TRBD2 (6 bases). The germline V gene encodes CDR1 MDHEN and CDR2 SYDVKM. CDR3 size: 14 residues. V was shortened by 7 bases and J by 0 bases, with 10 bases between the two germline ends. CDR3 loop: CASNGGTSYNEQFF. The CDR3 nucleotides read TGTGCCAGCAATGGAGGGACCTCCTACAATGAGCAGTTCTTC.

The chain combines TRBV11-3 with TRBJ2-2, with D unclear. Trimming took 4 bases from V and 5 from J, leaving 11 bases between them. CDR1 is SGHNT, CDR2 YENEEA, per germline. The CDR3 length is 14 residues. This chain's CDR3 is CASSSLATTGELFF. The CDR3 DNA is TGTGCCAGCAGCTCCTTAGCTACAACCGGGGAGCTGTTTTTT. Together with reference TRBV11-3 and TRBJ2-2, the CDR3 gives the full variable domain: EAGVVQSPRYKIIEKKQPVAFWCNPISGHNTLYWYLQNLGQGPELLIRYENEEAVDDSQLPKDRFSAERLKGVDSTLKIQPAELGDSAVYLCASSSLATTGELFFGEGSRLTVL.

The chain joins TRBV27 to TRBJ2-7; 8 nucleotides align to TRBD2. The CDR3 is 14 amino acids. Germline V gene lookup returns CDR1 MNHEY and CDR2 SMNVEV (reference sequence). V gave up 4 bases and J gave up 2 bases; unmatched junction bases: 4. CDR3 loop: CASSSRTSPYEQYF. In DNA, the CDR3 is TGTGCCAGCAGTTCCAGGACTAGCCCCTACGAGCAGTACTTC.

The V gene is TRBV3-1 (or the pseudogene TRBV3-2), the J gene TRBJ1-1; D possibly corresponds to TRBD1 (5 bases). This CDR3 comprises 13 residues. V was cut by 3 bases and J by 4 bases, with 9 bases left in between. The germline gives CDR1 LGHDT, CDR2 YNNKEL (reference sequence). Here the CDR3 DNA reads TGTGCCAGCAGCCACAGAAGGGGCACTGAAGCTTTCTTT. Translated: CASSHRRGTEAFF.

The gene calls are TRBV11-1 and TRBJ2-7; D not resolved. Germline V CDR1 and CDR2: SGHAT, FQDESV (reference sequence). This CDR3 is built from 14 residues. The V gene lost 3 bases and the J gene lost 0 bases, with 9 bases spanning the gap. In DNA, the CDR3 is TGTGCCAGCAGCTTTTCTCTGAGCTCCTACGAGCAGTACTTC. This gives the protein CASSFSLSSYEQYF. Looking up the rest from reference TRBV11-1 and TRBJ2-7 gives the full variable domain: EAEVAQSPRYKITEKSQAVAFWCDPISGHATLYWYRQILGQGPELLVQFQDESVVDDSQLPKDRFSAERLKGVDSTLKIQPAELGDSAMYLCASSFSLSSYEQYFGPGTRLTVT.

V gene TRBV13 combines with J gene TRBJ2-7, with a weak D call TRBD1 (6 bases). Between the trimmed V and J ends, which lost 2 bases and 3 bases, there was a span of 17 bases. Germline CDR1 and CDR2: PRHDT and FYEKMQ (reference sequence). The CDR3 is made up of 16 amino acids. The CDR3 protein is CASSLSPAGTSYEQYF. In DNA form, the CDR3 reads TGTGCCAGCAGCTTATCCCCCGCCGGGACAAGCTACGAGCAGTACTTC.

The table lists this clone with a count of one. The chain has TRBV12-3 or TRBV12-4 and TRBJ2-7; 8 positions agree with TRBD2. The CDR3 is 13 amino acids. Trimming took 4 bases from V and 11 from J; bases not matched to a gene: 10. CDR3 DNA: TGTGCCAGCAGTTCGGGGGGGGCTATAATCAAGTACTTC. Translating gives CASSSGGAIIKYF.

The chain is built from TRBV12-3 or TRBV12-4 and TRBJ1-1; no clear D gene. This CDR3 comprises 13 residues. The ends were cut back, 5 bases at V and 7 bases at J, with 14 bases in the middle. CDR3 in DNA: TGTGCCAGCAGTCAAGCCCTCTCTCTTGAAGCTTTCTTT. It yields the protein CASSQALSLEAFF.

This clone appeared once. The chain carries TRBV28 and TRBJ2-6; D gene ambiguous. The germline V gene has CDR1 MDHEN and CDR2 SYDVKM. The V end was cut by 2 bases, the J end by 1 base, with 3 bases between. The CDR3 loop spans 14 amino acids. The CDR3 DNA sequence: TGTGCCAGCAGTTTACCTTCTGGGGCCAACGTCCTGACTTTC. Translating it yields CASSLPSGANVLTF.

V is TRBV20-1 and J is TRBJ2-7; a weak D match, TRBD2 (6 bases). V was pared by 3 bases and J by 3 bases, with 15 bases between. Germline CDR1 is DFQATT and CDR2 is SNEGSKA (reference sequence). The CDR3 extends over 14 amino acids. In DNA form, the CDR3 reads TGCAGTGCTAGTAGAGGCGGCGGGGTCTACGAGCAGTACTTC. It is translated as CSASRGGGVYEQYF.

The chain recombines TRBV29-1 with TRBJ1-2, with TRBD1 as a possible D gene (6 bases). V gave up 8 bases and J gave up 8 bases, with 15 bases separating them. The CDR3 runs 11 residues. Germline V CDR1 and CDR2: SQVTM, ANQGSEA. This CDR3 reads CSLYREGGYTF. The CDR3 bases are TGCAGCTTATACAGGGAAGGCGGCTACACCTTC.

The V and J genes are TRBV5-1 and TRBJ2-7, with D possibly matching TRBD2 (5 bases). The CDR3 runs 14 residues. Germline V gene data show CDR1 as SGHRS and CDR2 as YFSETQ. V lost 0 bases to trimming and J lost 3 bases, with 10 bases between them. The CDR3 loop is CASSLGGGGYEQYF. Here the CDR3 DNA reads TGCGCCAGCAGCTTGGGCGGAGGAGGCTACGAGCAGTACTTC.

This chain links TRBV4-2 with TRBJ1-2, with TRBD1 as a possible D gene (5 bases). This CDR3 region has 15 residues. Germline V CDR1 and CDR2: LGHNA, YNFKEQ. V shed 0 bases and J shed 7 bases, with 15 bases lying between them. The CDR3 bases are TGTGCCAGCAGCCAAGATCTCGGCAGGGTACGTGGCTACACCTTC. Protein: CASSQDLGRVRGYTF.

V and J are TRBV7-2 and TRBJ2-5, with TRBD1 as a possible D gene (5 bases). V shed 1 base and J shed 5 bases, with 11 bases lying between them. CDR1 is SGHTA, CDR2 FQGNSA, per germline. The CDR3 contains 14 residues. The CDR3 nucleotides are TGTGCCAGCAGCTTAGTAGGGGCGCTGGAGACCCAGTACTTC. It is translated as CASSLVGALETQYF. Supplemented by reference TRBV7-2 and TRBJ2-5, the full variable domain reads GAGVSQSPSNKVTEKGKDVELRCDPISGHTALYWYRQSLGQGLEFLIYFQGNSAPDKSGLPSDRFSAERTGGSVSTLTIQRTQQEDSAVYLCASSLVGALETQYFGPGTRLLVL.

The chain uses TRBV3-1 (or the pseudogene TRBV3-2) and TRBJ2-2; D unresolved. Trimming pared 3 bases from V and 8 bases from J, leaving 13 bases between. The CDR3 length is 14 residues. Germline V lookup: CDR1 LGHDT, CDR2 YNNKEL (reference sequence). The CDR3 spells CASSHNPMRGELFF. The CDR3 DNA reads TGTGCCAGCAGCCATAACCCGATGAGGGGGGAGCTGTTTTTT.